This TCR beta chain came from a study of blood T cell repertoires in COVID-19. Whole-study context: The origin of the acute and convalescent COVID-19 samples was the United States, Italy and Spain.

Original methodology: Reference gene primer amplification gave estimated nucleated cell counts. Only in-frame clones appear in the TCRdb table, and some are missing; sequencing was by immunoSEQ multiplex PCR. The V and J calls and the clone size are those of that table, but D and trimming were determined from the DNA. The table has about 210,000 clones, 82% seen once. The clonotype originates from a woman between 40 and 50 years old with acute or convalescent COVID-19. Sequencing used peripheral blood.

The CDR3, as DNA: TGTGCCATCAGTGAGGGGGGGTTTCCCTACGAGCAGTACTTC. Translated, it gives CAISEGGFPYEQYF. The chain has TRBV10-3 and TRBJ2-7; D perhaps matches TRBD2 (6 bases). From germline, CDR1 is ENHRY and CDR2 SYGVKD. V was trimmed by 2 bases and J by 2 bases, leaving 10 bases between them. This CDR3 region has 14 residues.